This T cell receptor beta chain was sequenced during a study of graft-versus-host responses after intestinal transplantation. Regarding the study as a whole: Early after transplant, HvG clones declined as circulating GvH clones peaked. Subjects displaying graft-donor T cell macrochimerism possessed elevated graft-versus-host to host-versus-graft clonal ratios inside allografts.

Clones were read by immunoSEQ multiplex PCR, and TCRdb kept only the in-frame ones, dropping some. Among under 45,000 clones listed, 85% to 95% were seen once. Germline V gives CDR1 MGHRA, CDR2 YSYEKL. The V end lost 3 bases, the J end lost 1 base, and 11 bases lay between the germline ends. This CDR3 spans 15 amino acids. Points on this clone: What it binds is not known.

The chain recombines TRBV4-1 with TRBJ2-3; D could derive from TRBD1 or TRBD2 (5 bases each). The sequencing here drew on PBMCs, taken 734 days after intestinal transplantation. This TCR was recovered from a human patient who received an intestinal transplant, so some T cells may come from the graft donor. CDR3 residues: CASSHPGRGTDTQYF. In DNA form, the CDR3 reads TGCGCCAGCAGCCACCCGGGACGGGGCACAGATACGCAGTATTTT.